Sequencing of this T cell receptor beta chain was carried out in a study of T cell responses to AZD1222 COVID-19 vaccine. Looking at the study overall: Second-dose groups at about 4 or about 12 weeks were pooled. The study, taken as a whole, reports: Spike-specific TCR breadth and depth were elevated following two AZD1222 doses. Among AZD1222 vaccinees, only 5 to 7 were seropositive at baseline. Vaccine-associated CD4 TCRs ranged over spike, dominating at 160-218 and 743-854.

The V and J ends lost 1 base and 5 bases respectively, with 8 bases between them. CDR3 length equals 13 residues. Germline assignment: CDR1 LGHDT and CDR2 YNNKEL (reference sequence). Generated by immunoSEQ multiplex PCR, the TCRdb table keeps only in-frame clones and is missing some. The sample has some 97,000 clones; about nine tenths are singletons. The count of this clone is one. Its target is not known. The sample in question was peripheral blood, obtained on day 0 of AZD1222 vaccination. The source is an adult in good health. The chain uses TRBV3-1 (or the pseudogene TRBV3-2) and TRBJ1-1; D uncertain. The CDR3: CASSQGVWTEAFF. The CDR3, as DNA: TGTGCCAGCAGCCAAGGAGTGTGGACTGAAGCTTTCTTT.